The clone carrying this T cell receptor beta chain was seen only a few times. The junction had 5 bases not matched to a gene; V was cut back by 0 bases and J by 6 bases. Germline V gene sequence: CDR1 SGHDT, CDR2 YYEEEE. The CDR3 loop spans 15 amino acids. Specified time point: patch test 3, about 24 weeks after DPC sensitization. Treatment in this sample: therapeutic diphenylcyclopropenone sensitization with weekly scalp DPC. Library construction involved attaching unique molecular identifiers to individual cDNA molecules, which allowed quantitative, reproducible TCR counting. TCRdb itself ran the RACE reads through MiXCR, one entry per CDR3 protein. The top ten hold 2% to 2.5% of the sample, which has around 200,000 distinct CDR3 sequences, about 22% seen once. The record originates from a study of human T cells and chemical hapten exposure.

The specimen was whole blood, collected in connection with sensitization to the hapten diphenylcyclopropenone (DPC). This clonotype was obtained from a woman aged 40 to 50 with alopecia areata. Some clones in this sample may be carry-over from other donors' samples. The chain joins TRBV5-6 to TRBJ2-1; TRBD2 agrees at 8 bases. CDR3: CASSLAVAGSNEQFF. For the CDR3, the DNA is TGTGCCAGCAGCTTGGCGGTAGCGGGATCCAATGAGCAGTTCTTC.